Following are 18 T cell receptor beta chains from one sample sequenced in a study of T cell repertoires in cytomegalovirus infection. TCRdb re-called the reads with MiXCR, one entry per CDR3 protein. The sample has about 300,000 distinct CDR3 sequences; around 10% are singletons. Sample: PBMCs. The receptors were sampled from a human donor in good health (CMV status not recorded). Some clones in this sample may be carry-over from other donors' samples.

The V call is TRBV29-1, the J call TRBJ2-2; 10 bases match TRBD1. The CDR3 has 15 residues. V gave up 2 bases and J gave up 6 bases; unmatched junction bases: 6. Per germline, CDR1 SQVTM and CDR2 ANQGSEA. The chain's CDR3 is CSVEPRDRGAGELFF. For the CDR3, the DNA is TGCAGCGTTGAACCCCGGGACAGGGGAGCCGGGGAGCTGTTTTTT.

This clonotype was found many times. This chain joins TRBV2 and TRBJ1-5; D gene ambiguous. From germline, CDR1 is SNHLY and CDR2 FYNNEI. The CDR3 loop spans 14 amino acids. V lost 4 bases and J lost 1, with 8 bases in between. The CDR3 here is CASSVEESNQPQHF. The CDR3 DNA reads as TGTGCCAGCAGTGTGGAGGAGAGCAATCAGCCCCAGCATTTT.

Many counts were recorded for this clonotype. The chain recombines TRBV7-9 with TRBJ2-3; either TRBD1 or TRBD2 may supply D (5 bases each). The V end was cut by 8 bases, the J end by 2 bases, with 14 bases between. The CDR3 consists of 14 residues. Germline assignment: CDR1 SEHNR and CDR2 FQNEAQ (reference sequence). CDR3 loop: CASGGNSDTDTQYF. In nucleotides, the CDR3 is TGTGCCAGCGGGGGTAACAGCGACACAGATACGCAGTATTTT.

This chain joins TRBV29-1 and TRBJ1-2; no reliable D call. Per the germline V gene, CDR1 is SQVTM and CDR2 is ANQGSEA. V lost 5 bases, J lost 4 bases, and 11 bases lay in between. The CDR3 has 12 residues. This chain's CDR3 is CSVYTMAYGYTF. The CDR3 nucleotides are TGCAGCGTTTACACAATGGCCTATGGCTACACCTTC. Full variable domain (missing parts from reference TRBV29-1 and TRBJ1-2): SAVISQKPSRDICQRGTSLTIQCQVDSQVTMMFWYRQQPGQSLTLIATANQGSEATYESGFVIDKFPISRPNLTFSTLTVSNMSPEDSSIYLCSVYTMAYGYTFGSGTRLTVV.

This clonotype was seen more than once but under ten times. The V and J genes are TRBV18 and TRBJ1-1; 8 bases align to TRBD1. The CDR3 runs 16 residues. With 4 bases clipped from V and 0 bases from J, the junction kept 7 bases outside the gene matches. CDR1 is KGHSH, CDR2 LQKENI, per germline. The CDR3 region has the DNA TGTGCCAGCTCACTTACCGGGACAGGATTGAACACTGAAGCTTTCTTT. This translates into CASSLTGTGLNTEAFF.

The table lists this clonotype with many counts. V usage is TRBV4-3 and J usage is TRBJ2-1; D is perhaps TRBD1 (7 bases). V lost 3 bases and J lost 8, with 14 bases in between. The germline gives CDR1 LGHNA, CDR2 YSLEER. The CDR3 totals 14 residues. CDR3 nucleotides: TGCGCCAGCAGCCACCTACCAGGGGGGTATGAGCAGTTCTTC. This gives the protein CASSHLPGGYEQFF.

This clonotype was detected ten times or more. The rearrangement links TRBV20-1 to TRBJ2-1; 11 bases fit TRBD2. The ends lost 4 bases at V and 4 bases at J; junction bases unmatched: 6. Germline V CDR1 and CDR2: DFQATT, SNEGSKA (reference sequence). The CDR3 totals 15 residues. CDR3 amino acids: CSAILGTSGYNEQFF. The CDR3 DNA is TGCAGTGCTATCCTCGGGACTAGCGGATACAATGAGCAGTTCTTC.

This clonotype has ten or more counts. The rearrangement joins TRBV28 to TRBJ2-7; D uncertain. The germline gives CDR1 MDHEN, CDR2 SYDVKM. V lost 5 bases and J lost 10, with 12 bases in between. This CDR3 has 11 residues. DNA for the CDR3: TGTGCCAGCAGTACCTCAGGCGGACAGTACGTC. It encodes CASSTSGGQYV.

This clonotype was found many times. V and J are TRBV19 and TRBJ2-5; 8 nucleotides agree with TRBD1. The ends lost 9 bases at V and 7 bases at J; junction bases unmatched: 16. Germline V gives CDR1 LNHDA, CDR2 SQIVND (reference sequence). CDR3 size: 15 residues. DNA of the CDR3: TGTGCCAGCTGCGCAGGGGGCGTCCGGGATGGGACCCAGTACTTC. Translation: CASCAGGVRDGTQYF.

This clonotype has just a few counts. The chain couples TRBV6-2 or TRBV6-3 to TRBJ2-1; D is perhaps TRBD2 (5 bases). V lost 2 bases to trimming and J lost 2 bases, with 7 bases between them. CDR3 length: 14 residues. CDR1 is MNHEY, CDR2 SVGEGT, per germline. CDR3 DNA sequence: TGTGCCAGCAGTTACGGGAGACCCTACAATGAGCAGTTCTTC. This sequence encodes CASSYGRPYNEQFF.

CDR3 sequence: CASSWEAETQYF. Here the CDR3 DNA reads TGTGCCAGCAGTTGGGAGGCGGAGACCCAGTACTTC. This rearrangement joins TRBV12-3 or TRBV12-4 to TRBJ2-5; D might be TRBD2 (6 bases). This CDR3 comprises 12 residues. Between the trimmed V and J ends, which lost 4 bases and 5 bases, there was a span of 8 bases.

This clonotype was counted many times. The V call is TRBV28, the J call TRBJ2-3, with 8 bases matching TRBD1. The CDR3 totals 15 residues. The germline gives CDR1 MDHEN, CDR2 SYDVKM. With V trimmed by 6 bases and J by 2 bases, 7 bases remained unmatched. CDR3 region: CASSWTGTDTDTQYF. DNA for the CDR3: TGTGCCAGCAGCTGGACAGGGACCGACACAGATACGCAGTATTTT.

This clonotype occurred many times. V and J are TRBV7-2 and TRBJ2-3, with 7 bases fitting TRBD2. Unmatched junction bases numbered 3, after V lost 0 bases and J lost 0 bases. CDR3 length equals 16 residues. Germline loops: CDR1 SGHTA, CDR2 FQGNSA. The CDR3 nucleotides read TGTGCCAGCAGCTTAGCGCGGGGGACTAGCACAGATACGCAGTATTTT. It is translated as CASSLARGTSTDTQYF. Based on the CDR3 plus reference TRBV7-2 and TRBJ2-3, the full variable domain is GAGVSQSPSNKVTEKGKDVELRCDPISGHTALYWYRQSLGQGLEFLIYFQGNSAPDKSGLPSDRFSAERTGGSVSTLTIQRTQQEDSAVYLCASSLARGTSTDTQYFGPGTRLTVL.

This clonotype has at least ten counts. This chain uses TRBV7-2 with TRBJ1-2, with D unresolved. CDR1 is SGHTA and CDR2 is FQGNSA in the germline V gene. The CDR3 has 14 amino acids. The V and J ends lost 5 bases and 8 bases respectively, with 18 bases between them. The CDR3 nucleotides are TGTGCCAGCAGCCTCCAGAAACTGGGCTACGGCTACACCTTC. Translation: CASSLQKLGYGYTF.

This clonotype was detected many times. This chain connects TRBV6-6 to TRBJ2-7, with a possible D match to TRBD2 (6 bases). Germline values: CDR1 MNHNY, CDR2 SVGAGI (reference sequence). The CDR3 contains 15 residues. Trimming removed 2 bases from V and 4 bases from J, with 15 bases in between. The CDR3 region has the DNA TGTGCCAGCAGTTACGGGCGGGGTCAGCAGTACGAGCAGTACGTC. Translated, it gives CASSYGRGQQYEQYV.

This clonotype was picked up many times. The chain is built from TRBV4-3 and TRBJ2-3, with 10 bases identical to TRBD2. Per germline, CDR1 LGHNA and CDR2 YSLEER. With 4 bases clipped from V and 4 bases from J, the junction kept 5 bases outside the gene matches. The CDR3 consists of 15 residues. In DNA form, the CDR3 reads TGCGCCAGCAGCCTGCAGCGGGGGGGCTCAGATACGCAGTATTTT. It codes for CASSLQRGGSDTQYF.

This clonotype appeared many times. The chain joins TRBV5-6 to TRBJ1-3; D remains unclear. Trimming removed 0 bases from V and 0 bases from J, with 7 bases in between. CDR3 size: 15 residues. Germline-derived CDR1 and CDR2 are SGHDT and YYEEEE. Here the CDR3 reads CASSLEWNSGNTIYF. The CDR3 DNA is TGTGCCAGCAGCTTGGAGTGGAACTCTGGAAACACCATATATTTT.

This clonotype occurred many times. The rearrangement uses TRBV7-2 and TRBJ2-3; D possibly corresponds to TRBD2 (7 bases). V lost 5 bases to trimming and J lost 5 bases, with 14 bases between them. Germline-derived CDR1 and CDR2 are SGHTA and FQGNSA. The CDR3 is 14 residues long. The CDR3 bases are TGTGCCAGCAGCCCGGGGGGCCAGGGAGATACGCAGTATTTT. It translates to CASSPGGQGDTQYF. Looking up the rest from reference TRBV7-2 and TRBJ2-3 gives the full variable domain: GAGVSQSPSNKVTEKGKDVELRCDPISGHTALYWYRQSLGQGLEFLIYFQGNSAPDKSGLPSDRFSAERTGGSVSTLTIQRTQQEDSAVYLCASSPGGQGDTQYFGPGTRLTVL.